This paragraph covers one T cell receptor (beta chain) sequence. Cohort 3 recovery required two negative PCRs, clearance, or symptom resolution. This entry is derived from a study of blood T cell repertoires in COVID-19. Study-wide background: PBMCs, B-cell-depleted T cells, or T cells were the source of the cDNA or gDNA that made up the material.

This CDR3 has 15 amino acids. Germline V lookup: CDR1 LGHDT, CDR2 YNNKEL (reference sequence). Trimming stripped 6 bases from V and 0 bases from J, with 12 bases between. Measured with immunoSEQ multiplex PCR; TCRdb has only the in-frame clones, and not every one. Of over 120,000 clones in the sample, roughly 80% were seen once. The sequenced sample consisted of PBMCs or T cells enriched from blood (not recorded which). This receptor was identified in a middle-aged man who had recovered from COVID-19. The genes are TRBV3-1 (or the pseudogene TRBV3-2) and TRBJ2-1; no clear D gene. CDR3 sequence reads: CASRLAPPSYNEQFF. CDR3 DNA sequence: TGTGCCAGCAGGTTAGCTCCCCCCTCCTACAATGAGCAGTTCTTC.